This T cell receptor beta chain emerged from a study of graft-versus-host responses after intestinal transplantation (dated by TCRdb to 2020 to 2022). Regarding the research as a whole: Multivisceral, liver-intestinal, or isolated intestinal transplants were received by the recipients. Donor T cell macrochimerism was defined as a peak of at least 4% donor T cells among recipient peripheral blood mononuclear cells. Rather than going through the commercial service, samples from a few later patients were sequenced in-house on an Illumina MiSeq and processed with MiXCR. Every recipient was given anti-thymocyte globulin induction, followed by around three years of maintenance tacrolimus and steroids. To identify alloreactive clones, pre-transplant mixed lymphocyte reaction products were sequenced and compared with unstimulated pre-transplant donor and recipient T cells. Bulk TCR-beta CDR3 sequencing was used to track graft-versus-host and host-versus-graft alloreactive T cell clones in the graft, circulation and bone marrow after intestinal transplantation. The cohort enrolled roughly 25 intestinal transplant recipients including one retransplant, and a few patients lacking pretransplant specimens were excluded. The investigation overall reported the following: High GvH to HvG T cell clonal ratios were observed in the allografts of patients with donor T cell macrochimerism. The relatively low number and heterogeneity of intestinal transplant patients limited the conclusions. GvH clones were detected in recipient bone marrow, and some appeared earlier in ileal mucosa or blood, consistent with an intestinal mucosal origin. Early after transplant, declines in HvG clones were associated with peak levels of circulating GvH clones.

The germline ends are 12 bases apart after V is trimmed by 6 bases and J by 0 bases. The CDR3, cysteine through phenylalanine, is 16 amino acids long. Only CDR3 DNA remains: 48 bases, in frame from the first base. From the germline V gene, CDR1 is ENHRY and CDR2 is SYGVKD. Library method: the immunoSEQ multiplex PCR assay. High-throughput TCR-beta CDR3 sequencing of genomic DNA from most patients was performed by Adaptive Biotechnologies. Regarding the original processing steps: Adaptive's ImmunoSEQ software supplied the TCR sequencing data for 15 to 20 patients, while MiXCR and VDJtools were used to process a few other patients. Because the origin of CDR3 nucleotide sequences shared between donor and recipient could not be assigned, those sequences were removed. To be classed as alloreactive, a clone needed at least 2-fold expansion over unstimulated cells and a minimum CFSE-low frequency of 0.002% (template counts) or 0.001% (read counts). Mappable clones were those detected in sequenced pre-transplant spleen, lymph node, or MLR CFSE-low populations of the donor or recipient. The cumulative frequency of alloreactive clones was calculated as a percentage of all sequences, weighted by copy number. Drawn from immuneACCESS, this table holds only the in-frame rearrangements with V and J called that TCRdb kept. Clones are partly lost; checked studies trace under half to an unresolved V gene and leave the rest unexplained. V, J and clone size are taken as reported in that table, and D and trimming were inferred from the DNA itself. The sample table lists some 29,000 clones, about 80% of them with a count of one. The leading ten clones occupy approximately 2.8% of the sample.

Details on this clone: It lacks a known antigen. Base qualities are not at hand, and no much larger clone is one base apart.

Intraepithelial and lamina propria lymphocytes were isolated from graft specimens using dithiothreitol, EDTA incubations and collagenase D digestion. Serial intestinal graft biopsy specimens collected up to 600 days after transplant underwent bulk TCR-beta sequencing. The sequencing here drew on ileum tissue, taken 98 days after intestinal transplantation. This receptor was obtained from a human patient who received an intestinal transplant, so some T cells may come from the graft donor. Recombination connected TRBV10-3 to TRBJ2-6; a tentative D call is TRBD1 (6 bases match). Read as DNA, the sequence is TGTGCCATCAGCCCCGACAGGAGCTCTGGGGCCAACGTCCTGACTTTC. It encodes CAISPDRSSGANVLTF.